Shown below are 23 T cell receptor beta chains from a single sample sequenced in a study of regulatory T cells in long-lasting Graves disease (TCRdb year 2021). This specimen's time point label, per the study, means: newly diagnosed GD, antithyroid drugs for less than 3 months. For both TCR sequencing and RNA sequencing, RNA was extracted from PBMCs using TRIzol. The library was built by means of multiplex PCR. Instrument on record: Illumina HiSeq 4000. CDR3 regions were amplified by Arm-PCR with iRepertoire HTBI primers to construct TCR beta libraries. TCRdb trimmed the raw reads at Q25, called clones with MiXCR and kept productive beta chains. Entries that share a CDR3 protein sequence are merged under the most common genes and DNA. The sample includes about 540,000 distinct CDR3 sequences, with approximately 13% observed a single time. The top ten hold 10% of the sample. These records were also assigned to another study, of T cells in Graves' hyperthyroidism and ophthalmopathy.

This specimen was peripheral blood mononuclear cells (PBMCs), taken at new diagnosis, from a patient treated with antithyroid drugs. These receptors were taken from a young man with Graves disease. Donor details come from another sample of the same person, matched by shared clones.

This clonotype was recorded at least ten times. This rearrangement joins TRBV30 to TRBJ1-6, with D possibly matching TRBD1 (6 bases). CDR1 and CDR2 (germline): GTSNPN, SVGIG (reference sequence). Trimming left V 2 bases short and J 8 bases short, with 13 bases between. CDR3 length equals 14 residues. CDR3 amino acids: CAWSHSEGDSPLHF. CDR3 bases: TGTGCCTGGAGTCACTCGGAGGGGGATTCACCCCTCCACTTT. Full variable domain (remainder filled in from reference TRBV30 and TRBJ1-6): SQTIHQWPATLVQPVGSPLSLECTVEGTSNPNLYWYRQAAGRGLQLLFYSVGIGQISSEVPQNLSASRPQDRQFILSSKKLLLSDSGFYLCAWSHSEGDSPLHFGNGTRLTVT.

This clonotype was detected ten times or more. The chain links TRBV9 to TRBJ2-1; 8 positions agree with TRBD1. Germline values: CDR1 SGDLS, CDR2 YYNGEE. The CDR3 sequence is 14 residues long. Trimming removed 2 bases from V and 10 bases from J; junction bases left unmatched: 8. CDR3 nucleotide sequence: TGTGCCAGCAGCGTTTCCGGCAGGGGGCCAGAGCAGTTCTTC. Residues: CASSVSGRGPEQFF. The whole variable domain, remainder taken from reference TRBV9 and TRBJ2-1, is DSGVTQTPKHLITATGQRVTLRCSPRSGDLSVYWYQQSLDQGLQFLIQYYNGEERAKGNILERFSAQQFPDLHSELNLSSLELGDSALYFCASSVSGRGPEQFFGPGTRLTVL.

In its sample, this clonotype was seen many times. CDR3 nucleotide sequence: TGTGCCAGCAGGGCCGGGAGGACGACAGATACGCAGTATTTT. This codes for CASRAGRTTDTQYF. The chain links TRBV6-1 to TRBJ2-3, with 7 bases fitting TRBD2. The V segment lost 6 bases and the J segment 3 bases; nucleotides outside the gene matches: 6. The CDR3 contains 14 residues. CDR1 is MNHNS and CDR2 is SASEGT in the germline V gene.

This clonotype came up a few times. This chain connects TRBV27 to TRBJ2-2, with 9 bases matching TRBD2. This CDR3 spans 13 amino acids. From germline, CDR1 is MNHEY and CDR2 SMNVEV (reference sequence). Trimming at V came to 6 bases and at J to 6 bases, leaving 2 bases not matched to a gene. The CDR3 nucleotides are TGTGCCAGCAGCCGACTAGCGGCCGGGGAGCTGTTTTTT. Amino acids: CASSRLAAGELFF.

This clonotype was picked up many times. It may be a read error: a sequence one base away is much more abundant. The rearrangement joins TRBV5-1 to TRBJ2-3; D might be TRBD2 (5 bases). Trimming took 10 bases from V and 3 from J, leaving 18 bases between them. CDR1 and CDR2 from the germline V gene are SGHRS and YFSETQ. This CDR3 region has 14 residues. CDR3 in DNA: TGCGCCGGCACAGACCCGGGGAAGACAGATACGCAGTATTTT. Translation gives CAGTDPGKTDTQYF.

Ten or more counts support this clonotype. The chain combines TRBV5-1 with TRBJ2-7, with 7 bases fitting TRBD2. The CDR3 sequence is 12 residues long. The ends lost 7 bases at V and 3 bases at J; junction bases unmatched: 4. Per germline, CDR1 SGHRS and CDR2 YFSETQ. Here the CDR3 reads CASAVAGYEQYF. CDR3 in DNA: TGCGCCAGCGCGGTAGCGGGCTACGAGCAGTACTTC.

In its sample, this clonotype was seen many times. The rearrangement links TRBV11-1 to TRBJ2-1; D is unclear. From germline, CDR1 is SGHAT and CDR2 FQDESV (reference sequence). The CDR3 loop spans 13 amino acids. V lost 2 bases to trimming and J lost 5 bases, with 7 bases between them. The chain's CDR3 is CASSLRRNNEQFF. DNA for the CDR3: TGTGCCAGCAGCTTACGCAGGAACAATGAGCAGTTCTTC.

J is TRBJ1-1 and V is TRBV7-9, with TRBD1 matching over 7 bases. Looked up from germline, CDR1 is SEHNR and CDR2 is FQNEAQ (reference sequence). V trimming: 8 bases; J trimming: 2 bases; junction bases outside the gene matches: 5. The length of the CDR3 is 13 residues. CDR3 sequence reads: CASLGTANTEAFF. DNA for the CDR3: TGTGCCAGCCTCGGGACAGCCAACACTGAAGCTTTCTTT.

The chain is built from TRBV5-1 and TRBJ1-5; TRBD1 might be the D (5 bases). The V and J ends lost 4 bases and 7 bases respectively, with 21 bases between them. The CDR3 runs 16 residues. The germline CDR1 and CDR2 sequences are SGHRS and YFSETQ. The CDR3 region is CASSPLGVRAGQPQHF. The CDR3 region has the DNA TGCGCCAGCAGCCCCTTGGGGGTTCGGGCGGGGCAGCCCCAGCATTTT.

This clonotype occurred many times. The CDR3 DNA sequence: TGTGCCAGCAGTTTGACTGGGCCCACTGAAGCTTTCTTT. Its translation is CASSLTGPTEAFF. The V call is TRBV12-3 or TRBV12-4, the J call TRBJ1-1; no definite D call. The V gene lost 3 bases and the J gene lost 4 bases, with 9 bases spanning the gap. The CDR3 has 13 residues.

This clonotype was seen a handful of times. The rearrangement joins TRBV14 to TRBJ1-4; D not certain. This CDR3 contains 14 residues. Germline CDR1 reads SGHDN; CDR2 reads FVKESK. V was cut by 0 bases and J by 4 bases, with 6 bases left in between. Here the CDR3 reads CASSQEGYNEKLFF. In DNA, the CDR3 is TGTGCCAGCAGCCAAGAAGGCTATAATGAAAAACTGTTTTTT.

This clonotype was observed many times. The CDR3 DNA reads TGTGCCAGCAGCCTCCTTTTCAGCGGATTCTACAATGAGCAGTTCTTC. Translating it yields CASSLLFSGFYNEQFF. The J gene is TRBJ2-1, the V gene TRBV7-9; D is possibly TRBD2 (5 bases). The V and J ends lost 5 bases and 3 bases respectively, with 17 bases between them. Per the germline V gene, CDR1 is SEHNR and CDR2 is FQNEAQ (reference sequence). The CDR3 length is 16 residues.

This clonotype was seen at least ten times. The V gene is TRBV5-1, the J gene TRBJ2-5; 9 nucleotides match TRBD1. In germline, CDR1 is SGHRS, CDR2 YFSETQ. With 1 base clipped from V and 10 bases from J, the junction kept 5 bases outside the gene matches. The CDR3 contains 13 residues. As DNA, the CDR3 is TGCGCCAGCAGCTTGCCGGGACAGGGATACCAGTACTTC. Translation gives CASSLPGQGYQYF.

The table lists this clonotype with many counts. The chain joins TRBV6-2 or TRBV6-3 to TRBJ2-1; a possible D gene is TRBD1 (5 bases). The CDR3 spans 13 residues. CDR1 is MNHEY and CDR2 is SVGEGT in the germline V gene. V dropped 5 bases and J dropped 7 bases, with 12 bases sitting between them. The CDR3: CASSPTKGNEQFF. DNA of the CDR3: TGTGCCAGCAGTCCCACAAAGGGGAATGAGCAGTTCTTC.

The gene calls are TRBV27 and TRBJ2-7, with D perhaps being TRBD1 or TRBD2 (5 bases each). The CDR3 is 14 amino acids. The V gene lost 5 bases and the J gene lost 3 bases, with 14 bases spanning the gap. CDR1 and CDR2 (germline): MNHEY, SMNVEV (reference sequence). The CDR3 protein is CASSRSGTIYEQYF. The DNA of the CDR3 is TGTGCCAGCAGTCGCTCCGGGACGATCTACGAGCAGTACTTC.

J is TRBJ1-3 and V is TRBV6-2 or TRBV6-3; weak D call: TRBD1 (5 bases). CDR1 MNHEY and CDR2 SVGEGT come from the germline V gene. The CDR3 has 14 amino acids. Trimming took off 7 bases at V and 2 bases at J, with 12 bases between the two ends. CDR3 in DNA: TGTGCCAGCAACTGGGGGGTTCCTGGAAACACCATATATTTT. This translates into CASNWGVPGNTIYF.

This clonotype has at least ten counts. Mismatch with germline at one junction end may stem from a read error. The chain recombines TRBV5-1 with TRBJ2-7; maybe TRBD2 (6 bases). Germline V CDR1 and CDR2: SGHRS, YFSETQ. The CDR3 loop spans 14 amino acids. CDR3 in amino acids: CASSRRGMGYEQYF. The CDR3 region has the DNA TGTGCCAGCAGCCGCCGGGGGATGGGGTACGAGCAGTACTTC.

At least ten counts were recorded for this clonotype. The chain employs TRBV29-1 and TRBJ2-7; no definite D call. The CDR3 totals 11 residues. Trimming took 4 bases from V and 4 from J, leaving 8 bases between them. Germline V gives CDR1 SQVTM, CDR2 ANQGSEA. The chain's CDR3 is CSVVRDYEQYF. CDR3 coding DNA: TGCAGCGTTGTTAGGGATTACGAGCAGTACTTC.

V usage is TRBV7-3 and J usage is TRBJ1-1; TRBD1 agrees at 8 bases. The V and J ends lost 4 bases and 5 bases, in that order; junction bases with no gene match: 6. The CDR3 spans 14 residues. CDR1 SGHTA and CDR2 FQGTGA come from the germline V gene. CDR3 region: CASSSDGQGTEAFF. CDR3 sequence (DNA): TGTGCCAGCAGCTCCGACGGACAGGGAACTGAAGCTTTCTTT.

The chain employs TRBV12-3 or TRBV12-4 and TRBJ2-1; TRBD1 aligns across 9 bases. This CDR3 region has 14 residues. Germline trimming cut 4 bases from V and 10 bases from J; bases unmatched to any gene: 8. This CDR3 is CASSSRDRVYEQFF. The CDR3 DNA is TGTGCCAGCAGTTCCCGGGACAGGGTGTACGAGCAGTTCTTC.

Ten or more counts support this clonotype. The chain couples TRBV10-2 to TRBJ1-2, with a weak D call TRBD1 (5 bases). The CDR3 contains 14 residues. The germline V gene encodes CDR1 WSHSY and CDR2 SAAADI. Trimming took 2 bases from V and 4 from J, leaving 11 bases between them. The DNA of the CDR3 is TGCGCCAGCAGTGAGCCTCTGGGGGGCTATGGCTACACCTTC. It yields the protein CASSEPLGGYGYTF.

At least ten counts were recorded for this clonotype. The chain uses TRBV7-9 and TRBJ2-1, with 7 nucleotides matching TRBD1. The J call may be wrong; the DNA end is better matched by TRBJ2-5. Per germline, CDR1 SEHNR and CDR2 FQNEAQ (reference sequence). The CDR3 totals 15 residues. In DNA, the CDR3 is TGTGCCAGCAGCTTAAGAGGGGGCTCTGTAGAGACCCAGTACTTC. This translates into CASSLRGGSVETQYF.

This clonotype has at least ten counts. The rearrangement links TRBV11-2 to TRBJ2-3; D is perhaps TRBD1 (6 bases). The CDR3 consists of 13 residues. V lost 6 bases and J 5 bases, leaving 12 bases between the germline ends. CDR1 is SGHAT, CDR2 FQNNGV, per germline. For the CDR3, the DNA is TGTGCCAGCAGTTCAACAGGGTTAGATACGCAGTATTTT. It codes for CASSSTGLDTQYF.